The T cell receptor beta chain described here comes from a study of CD8+ T cells in alopecia areata. Reverse transcription of extracted RNA yielded cDNA, which provided the sequencing template. The table came from immunoSEQ multiplex PCR; TCRdb's copy has only in-frame clones and leaves some out. The sample gives approximately 66,000 clones, approximately 58% of which show up once; approximately 15% is in the top ten. CDR3 size: 14 residues. Germline CDR1 is SQVTM and CDR2 is ANQGSEA. The V end lost 5 bases, the J end lost 2 bases, and 15 bases lay between the germline ends. The chain employs TRBV29-1 and TRBJ1-1; a weak D match, TRBD1 (5 bases). Sample: CD8+ T cells sorted from blood, taken at week 0. The receptor was derived from a human donor with alopecia areata. This CDR3 reads CSVLEGHGNTEAFF. CDR3 in DNA: TGCAGCGTTTTGGAGGGGCACGGAAACACTGAAGCTTTCTTT.